This TCR beta chain was retrieved from a study of blood T cell repertoires in COVID-19. Study overall: Material from acute and convalescent COVID-19 was sourced from the United States, Italy and Spain.

Sequencing was performed with immunoSEQ multiplex PCR; in TCRdb, only in-frame clones are kept and a portion is missing. Counted here are some 280,000 clones, over 80% occurring once; the ten biggest clones make up approximately 3.8%. CDR3 length equals 14 residues. V was cut by 2 bases and J by 4 bases, with 8 bases left in between. The germline V gene has CDR1 SGHAT and CDR2 FQDESV (reference sequence). The sample was peripheral blood. The chain recombines TRBV11-1 with TRBJ2-2; D gene uncertain. The TCR was taken from a woman aged 45-65 years with active or convalescent COVID-19. Here the CDR3 reads CASSLKLATGELFF. CDR3 bases: TGTGCCAGCAGCTTAAAATTAGCCACCGGGGAGCTGTTTTTT.